Only one count was recorded for the clone carrying this T cell receptor beta chain. Its specificity is unknown. Naivety among CD8 cells was defined by CD45RO negativity and positive CCR7 selection, thereby excluding terminally differentiated effector memory CD45RA+ cells. This sample stems from a study of shared clonotypes between healthy human individuals. For the study at large: For every donor, three CD4 naive, three CD4 memory, two CD8 naive and one CD8 memory plates were used. Notes on the study in general: Rarefaction indicated that sorted-subset sequencing remained incomplete although depth was large. The study drew on few donors, limiting represented genetic and exposure-history diversity. Generally, estimated richness proved larger in naive subsets than it did in memory subsets.

The assay was immunoSEQ multiplex PCR, and TCRdb's table has in-frame clones only and misses some. Of about 580,000 clones listed, 98% were seen once; the top ten hold 0.25% to 0.35%. Input material: naive CD8+ T cells sorted from blood. The clonotype originates from a man aged 25-45 years in good health.

The CDR3 loop is CASSLTGPYNEQFF. Here the CDR3 DNA reads TGTGCCAGCAGTTTGACAGGGCCCTACAATGAGCAGTTCTTC. V usage is TRBV7-6 and J usage is TRBJ2-1, with TRBD1 matching 7 bases. The CDR3 runs 14 residues. V was clipped by 6 bases and J by 2 bases; unmatched bases: 4. Germline-derived CDR1 and CDR2 are SGHVS and FNYEAQ.